The 21 T cell receptor beta chains below all came from one sample that was sequenced in a study of blood T cell repertoires in COVID-19 (dated by TCRdb to 2018 to 2021). Libraries were made using the immunoSEQ multiplex PCR assay. Sourced from immuneACCESS, this table was stored by TCRdb with only in-frame sequences that have V and J called. A share of the clones is absent; for the studies checked, an unresolved V gene accounts for under half, and the remainder has no known explanation. The sample table records approximately 170,000 clones; over 75% of these occur just once. The ten largest clones capture roughly 0.82% of the sample. Material for sequencing was PBMCs or T cells enriched from blood (not recorded which). These receptors all stem from a woman under 30 who had recovered from COVID-19.

This clone showed up just once. This chain uses TRBV3-1 (or the pseudogene TRBV3-2) with TRBJ2-5; D is unresolved. In germline, CDR1 is LGHDT, CDR2 YNNKEL (reference sequence). Trimming took off 0 bases at V and 3 bases at J, with 11 bases between the two ends. CDR3 length: 15 residues. The CDR3 loop reads CASSQDLVREETQYF. The CDR3 DNA reads as TGTGCCAGCAGCCAAGATTTAGTGCGTGAAGAGACCCAGTACTTC.

The rearrangement joins TRBV28 to TRBJ2-5; no firm D call. This CDR3 is built from 12 residues. The V and J ends lost 1 base and 7 bases respectively, with 7 bases between them. Germline values: CDR1 MDHEN, CDR2 SYDVKM. In nucleotides, the CDR3 is TGTGCCAGCAGTTTATTAACGGGGACCCAGTACTTC. Translated: CASSLLTGTQYF.

This chain joins TRBV7-3 and TRBJ1-4; D might be TRBD1 (5 bases). Germline CDR1 is SGHTA and CDR2 is FQGTGA. This CDR3 contains 15 residues. V was shortened by 0 bases and J by 2 bases, with 7 bases between the two germline ends. The CDR3 spells CASSLTGGTNEKLFF. CDR3 coding DNA: TGTGCCAGCAGCTTAACGGGGGGGACTAATGAAAAACTGTTTTTT.

CDR3 in DNA: TGTGCCAGCAGCCTTTGGCTAGCGGGAGGAGTCGGGGAGCTGTTTTTT. Translating it yields CASSLWLAGGVGELFF. The chain employs TRBV5-5 and TRBJ2-2; 11 nucleotides align to TRBD2. The junction had 9 bases not matched to a gene; V was cut back by 4 bases and J by 7 bases. Germline assignment: CDR1 SGHKS and CDR2 YYEKEE (reference sequence). This CDR3 is 16 amino acids long.

In this sample, this clone turned up once. This chain uses TRBV5-1 with TRBJ2-1; 12 bases are shared with TRBD2. The length of the CDR3 is 15 residues. The V and J ends lost 1 base and 9 bases, in that order; junction bases with no gene match: 5. The V gene's germline CDR1 is SGHRS and CDR2 YFSETQ. CDR3 sequence: CASSLSSGRAREQFF. DNA for the CDR3: TGCGCCAGCAGCTTGTCTAGCGGGAGGGCCCGTGAGCAGTTCTTC.

The chain has TRBV4-3 and TRBJ1-5; D call uncertain. Germline lookup yields CDR1 LGHNA and CDR2 YSLEER. Trimming shortened V by 4 bases and J by 5 bases, and 9 bases separated the two germline ends. This CDR3 is built from 13 residues. CDR3 protein: CASSRDVYQPQHF. Here the CDR3 DNA reads TGCGCCAGCAGCCGAGACGTCTATCAGCCCCAGCATTTT.

The V gene is TRBV4-1, the J gene TRBJ2-5, with D tentatively TRBD2 (6 bases). V lost 2 bases to trimming and J lost 5 bases, with 15 bases between them. This CDR3 contains 15 residues. Germline assignment: CDR1 MGHRA and CDR2 YSYEKL. The CDR3 region has the DNA TGCGCCAGCAGCCAAAAGATCGGGAGCGGGGAGACCCAGTACTTC. Translation gives CASSQKIGSGETQYF.

The chain carries TRBV27 and TRBJ1-3; D not certain. CDR1 is MNHEY and CDR2 is SMNVEV in the germline V gene (reference sequence). The CDR3 sequence is 14 residues long. The V end was cut by 3 bases, the J end by 0 bases, with 6 bases between. The CDR3 loop is CASSFGGSGNTIYF. In DNA, the CDR3 is TGTGCCAGCAGTTTTGGCGGCTCTGGAAACACCATATATTTT.

The rearrangement joins TRBV3-1 (or the pseudogene TRBV3-2) to TRBJ1-4, with D perhaps matching TRBD1 (5 bases). Trimming took 1 base from V and 2 from J, leaving 11 bases between them. Germline-derived CDR1 and CDR2 are LGHDT and YNNKEL (reference sequence). This CDR3 is built from 16 residues. The chain's CDR3 is CASSQAGGTTNEKLFF. In nucleotides, the CDR3 is TGTGCCAGCAGCCAAGCCGGGGGGACTACTAATGAAAAACTGTTTTTT.

A remark on this clone: The identical CDR3 is also encoded by other nucleotide sequences in the sample. The chain combines TRBV7-9 with TRBJ2-5, with 7 bases aligning to TRBD2. This CDR3 region has 14 residues. From germline, CDR1 is SEHNR and CDR2 FQNEAQ (reference sequence). Unmatched junction bases numbered 7, after V lost 4 bases and J lost 5 bases. The CDR3 DNA sequence: TGTGCCAGCAGCTGGGAGGGCCGAGGGGAGACCCAGTACTTC. Translating it yields CASSWEGRGETQYF.

CDR3 sequence: CASSFLPGSGGYTF. The CDR3 coding sequence is TGTGCCAGCAGCTTCCTTCCGGGGTCGGGTGGCTACACCTTC. V and J are TRBV7-2 and TRBJ1-2; the D is unclear. This CDR3 has 14 residues. The germline V and J ends were trimmed by 3 bases and 7 bases, with 15 bases remaining between them. Germline assignment: CDR1 SGHTA and CDR2 FQGNSA.

The chain has TRBV27 and TRBJ2-7, with 8 positions matching TRBD1. V was pared by 8 bases and J by 7 bases, with 10 bases of the junction left unmatched. CDR1 is MNHEY and CDR2 is SMNVEV in the germline V gene (reference sequence). This CDR3 contains 13 residues. The CDR3 nucleotides read TGTGCCAGCCGTGACAGGGGCGCGGGGGAGCAGTACTTC. Translation: CASRDRGAGEQYF.

This clone is a singleton in its sample. The V gene is TRBV2, the J gene TRBJ2-7, with D maybe TRBD2 (6 bases). V gave up 5 bases and J gave up 5 bases, with 7 bases separating them. CDR1 is SNHLY and CDR2 is FYNNEI in the germline V gene. This CDR3 is 11 amino acids long. CDR3 DNA sequence: TGTGCCAGCAGTTGGACTAACGAGCAGTACTTC. Translated: CASSWTNEQYF.

This chain links TRBV4-1 with TRBJ2-1; TRBD1 matches 7 bases. V lost 2 bases, J lost 1 base, and 5 bases stayed unmatched. The CDR3 contains 16 residues. The germline gives CDR1 MGHRA, CDR2 YSYEKL. CDR3 bases: TGCGCCAGCAGCCAAAGGACAGGTGCATCCTACAATGAGCAGTTCTTC. As protein: CASSQRTGASYNEQFF.

This chain joins TRBV27 and TRBJ2-6; 8 bases are a match to TRBD2. CDR3 length equals 18 residues. The trim removed 1 base at V and 0 bases at J, leaving 5 bases unmatched. Germline CDR1 MNHEY, CDR2 SMNVEV (reference sequence). The CDR3 reads CASSLLREGHSGANVLTF. The DNA for the CDR3 is TGTGCCAGCAGTTTATTACGGGAGGGCCACTCTGGGGCCAACGTCCTGACTTTC.

The rearrangement uses TRBV21-1 and TRBJ1-3; the table's D call, TRBD1, was not checked against the DNA. TRBV21-1 is shown as a pseudogene. The CDR3 is made up of 19 amino acids. The CDR3 sequence is CASSPTRTRRPYSGNTIYF. CDR3 DNA sequence: TGTGCCAGCAGCCCCACTCGGACAAGGAGACCGTACTCTGGAAACACCATATATTTT.

The CDR3 coding sequence is TGTGCCACCAGCAGAGATGGGGGGACTAGCGGGAGTGGCTCCTACAATGAGCAGTTCTTC. Translation gives CATSRDGGTSGSGSYNEQFF. The chain employs TRBV15 and TRBJ2-1, with 14 bases aligning to TRBD2. This CDR3 has 20 amino acids. The ends lost 0 bases at V and 0 bases at J; junction bases unmatched: 7. In germline, CDR1 is LNHNV, CDR2 YYDKDF (reference sequence).

V and J are TRBV9 and TRBJ2-1; 11 nucleotides agree with TRBD2. The CDR3 is 18 residues long. Trimming took 3 bases from V and 0 from J; bases not matched to a gene: 8. Germline assignment: CDR1 SGDLS and CDR2 YYNGEE. The CDR3 region is CASSGGLAGFSSYNEQFF. The CDR3 DNA reads as TGTGCCAGCAGCGGCGGACTAGCGGGCTTCAGCTCCTACAATGAGCAGTTCTTC.

This chain links TRBV11-2 with TRBJ1-2; 8 positions match TRBD1. The CDR3 is 14 amino acids. Germline assignment: CDR1 SGHAT and CDR2 FQNNGV. Trimming at V came to 11 bases and at J to 8 bases, leaving 16 bases not matched to a gene. Here the CDR3 reads CASSPGGALTGYTF. CDR3 bases: TGTGCCTCAAGCCCAGGGGGCGCGTTGACCGGCTACACCTTC.

The chain is built from TRBV7-9 and TRBJ2-3; D gene ambiguous. CDR3 size: 14 residues. The germline CDR1 and CDR2 sequences are SEHNR and FQNEAQ (reference sequence). V shed 5 bases and J shed 2 bases, with 11 bases lying between them. This chain's CDR3 is CASSPTPTTDTQYF. The CDR3 DNA reads TGTGCCAGCAGCCCGACTCCTACCACAGATACGCAGTATTTT.

The chain is built from TRBV12-3 or TRBV12-4 and TRBJ2-1; TRBD2 might be the D (5 bases). This CDR3 contains 12 residues. The V end was cut by 7 bases, the J end by 9 bases, with 13 bases between. This chain's CDR3 is CASKALASEQFF. CDR3 DNA sequence: TGTGCCAGCAAAGCGCTAGCCAGTGAGCAGTTCTTC.